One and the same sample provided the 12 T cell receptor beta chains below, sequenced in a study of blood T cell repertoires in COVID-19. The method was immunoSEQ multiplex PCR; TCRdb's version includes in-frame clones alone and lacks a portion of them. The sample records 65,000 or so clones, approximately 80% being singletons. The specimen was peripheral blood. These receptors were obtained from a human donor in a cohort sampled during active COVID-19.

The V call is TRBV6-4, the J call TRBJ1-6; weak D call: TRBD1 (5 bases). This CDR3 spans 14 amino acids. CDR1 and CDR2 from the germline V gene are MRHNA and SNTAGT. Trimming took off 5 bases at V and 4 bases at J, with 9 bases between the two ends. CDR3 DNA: TGTGCCAGCAGTACAGGAGAATATAATTCACCCCTCCACTTT. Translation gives CASSTGEYNSPLHF.

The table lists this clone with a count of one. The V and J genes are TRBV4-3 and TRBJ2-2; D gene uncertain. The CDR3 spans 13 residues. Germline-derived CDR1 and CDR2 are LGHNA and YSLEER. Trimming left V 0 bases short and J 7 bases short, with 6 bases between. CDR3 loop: CASSQDAVGELFF. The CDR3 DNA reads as TGCGCCAGCAGCCAAGATGCGGTCGGGGAGCTGTTTTTT.

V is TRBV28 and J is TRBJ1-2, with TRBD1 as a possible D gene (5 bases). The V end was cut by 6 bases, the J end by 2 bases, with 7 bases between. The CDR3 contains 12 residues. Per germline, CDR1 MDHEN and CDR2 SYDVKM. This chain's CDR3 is CASSAGNYGYTF. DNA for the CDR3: TGTGCCAGCAGCGCAGGGAACTATGGCTACACCTTC.

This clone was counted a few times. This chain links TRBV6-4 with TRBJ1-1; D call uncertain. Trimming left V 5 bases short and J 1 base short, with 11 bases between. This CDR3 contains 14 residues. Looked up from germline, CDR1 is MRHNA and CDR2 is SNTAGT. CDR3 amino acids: CASSPSPGNTEAFF. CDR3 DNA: TGTGCCAGCAGTCCAAGCCCAGGGAACACTGAAGCTTTCTTT.

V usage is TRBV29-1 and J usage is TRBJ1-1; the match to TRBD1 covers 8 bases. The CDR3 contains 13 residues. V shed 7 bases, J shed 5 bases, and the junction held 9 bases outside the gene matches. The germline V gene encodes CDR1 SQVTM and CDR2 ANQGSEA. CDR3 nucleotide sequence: TGCAGCGCCACGACAGGGGCGACTACTGAAGCTTTCTTT. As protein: CSATTGATTEAFF.

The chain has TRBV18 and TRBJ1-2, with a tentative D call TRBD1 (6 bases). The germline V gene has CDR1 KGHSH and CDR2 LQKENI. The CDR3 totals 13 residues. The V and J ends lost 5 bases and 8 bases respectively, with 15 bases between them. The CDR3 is CASSGRQDGGYTF. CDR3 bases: TGTGCCAGCTCAGGCCGACAGGACGGAGGCTACACCTTC.

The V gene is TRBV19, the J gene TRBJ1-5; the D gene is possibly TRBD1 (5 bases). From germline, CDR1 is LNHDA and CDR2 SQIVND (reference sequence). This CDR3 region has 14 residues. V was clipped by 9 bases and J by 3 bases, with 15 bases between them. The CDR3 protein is CASSVAGFNQPQHF. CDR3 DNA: TGTGCCAGCTCAGTCGCAGGGTTCAATCAGCCCCAGCATTTT.

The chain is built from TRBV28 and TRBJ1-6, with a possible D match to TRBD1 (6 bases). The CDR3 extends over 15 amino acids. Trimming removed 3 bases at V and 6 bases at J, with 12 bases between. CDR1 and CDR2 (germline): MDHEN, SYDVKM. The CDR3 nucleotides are TGTGCCAGCAGTTTCACGCCAGGGGTTAATTCACCCCTCCACTTT. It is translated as CASSFTPGVNSPLHF.

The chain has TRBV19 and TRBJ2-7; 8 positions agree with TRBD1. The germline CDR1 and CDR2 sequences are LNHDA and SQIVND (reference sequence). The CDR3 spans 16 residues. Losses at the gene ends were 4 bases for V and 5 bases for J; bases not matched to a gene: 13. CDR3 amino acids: CASSTPGQAARDEQYF. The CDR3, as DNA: TGTGCCAGTAGTACCCCGGGACAGGCCGCCCGGGACGAGCAGTACTTC. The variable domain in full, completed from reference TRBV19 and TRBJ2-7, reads DGGITQSPKYLFRKEGQNVTLSCEQNLNHDAMYWYRQDPGQGLRLIYYSQIVNDFQKGDIAEGYSVSREKKESFPLTVTSAQKNPTAFYLCASSTPGQAARDEQYFGPGTRLTVT.

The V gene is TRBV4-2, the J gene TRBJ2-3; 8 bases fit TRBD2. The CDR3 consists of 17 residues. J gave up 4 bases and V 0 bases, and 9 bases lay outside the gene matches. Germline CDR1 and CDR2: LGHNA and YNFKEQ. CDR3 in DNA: TGTGCCAGCAGCCAAGATGGGAGCGGGAGTGGCGCAGATACGCAGTATTTT. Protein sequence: CASSQDGSGSGADTQYF.

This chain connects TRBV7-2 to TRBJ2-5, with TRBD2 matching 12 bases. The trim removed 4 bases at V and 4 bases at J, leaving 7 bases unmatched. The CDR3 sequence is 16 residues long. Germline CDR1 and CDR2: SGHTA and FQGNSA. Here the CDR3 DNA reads TGTGCCAGCAGCTCGTATCTAGCGGGGGGGGGAGAGACCCAGTACTTC. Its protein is CASSSYLAGGGETQYF.

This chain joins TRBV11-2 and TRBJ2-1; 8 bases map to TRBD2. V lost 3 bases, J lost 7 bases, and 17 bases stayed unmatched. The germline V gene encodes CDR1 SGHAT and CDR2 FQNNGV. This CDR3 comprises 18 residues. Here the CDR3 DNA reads TGTGCCAGCAGCTTGGGCGGACGGGAGGGTCTGGGTGGGAATGAGCAGTTCTTC. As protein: CASSLGGREGLGGNEQFF.